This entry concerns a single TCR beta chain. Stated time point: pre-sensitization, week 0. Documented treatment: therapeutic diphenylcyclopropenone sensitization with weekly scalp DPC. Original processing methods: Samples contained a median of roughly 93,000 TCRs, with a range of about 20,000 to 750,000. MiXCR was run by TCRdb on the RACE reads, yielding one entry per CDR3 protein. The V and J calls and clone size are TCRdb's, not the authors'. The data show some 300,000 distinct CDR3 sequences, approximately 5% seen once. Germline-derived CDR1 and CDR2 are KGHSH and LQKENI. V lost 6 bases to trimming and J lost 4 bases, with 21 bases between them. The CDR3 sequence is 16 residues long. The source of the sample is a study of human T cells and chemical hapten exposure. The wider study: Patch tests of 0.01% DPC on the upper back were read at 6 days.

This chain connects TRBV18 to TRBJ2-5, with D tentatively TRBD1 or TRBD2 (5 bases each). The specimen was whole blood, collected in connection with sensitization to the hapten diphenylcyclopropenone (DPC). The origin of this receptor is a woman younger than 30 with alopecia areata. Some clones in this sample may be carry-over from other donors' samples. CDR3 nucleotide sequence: TGTGCCAGCTCCGCAGGGCCACTAGAGGTCGGAGAGACCCAGTACTTC. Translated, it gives CASSAGPLEVGETQYF.